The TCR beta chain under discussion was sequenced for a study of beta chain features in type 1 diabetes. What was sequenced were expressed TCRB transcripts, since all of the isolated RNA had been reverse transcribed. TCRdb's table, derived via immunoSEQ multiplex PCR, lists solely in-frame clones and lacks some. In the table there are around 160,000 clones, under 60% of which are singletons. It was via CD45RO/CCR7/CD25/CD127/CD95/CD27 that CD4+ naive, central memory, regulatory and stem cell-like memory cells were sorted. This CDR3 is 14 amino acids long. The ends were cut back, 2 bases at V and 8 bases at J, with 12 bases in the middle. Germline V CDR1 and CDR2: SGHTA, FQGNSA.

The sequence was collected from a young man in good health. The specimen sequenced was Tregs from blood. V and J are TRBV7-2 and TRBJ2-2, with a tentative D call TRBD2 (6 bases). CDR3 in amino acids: CASSLRARGGELFF. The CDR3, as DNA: TGTGCCAGCAGCTTACGAGCACGGGGGGGGGAGCTGTTTTTT.